Below, 9 T cell receptor beta chains from the same sample are listed, as sequenced in a study of post-analysis software for immune sequencing data. General study findings and limits: Patients used about five TRBV segments, including TRBV5-6, TRBV5-1 and TRBV20-1, more often than controls.

Unique molecular identifiers were present in the TCR beta cDNA libraries. TCRdb re-derived calls from the PCR reads in MiXCR, one entry per CDR3 protein. This sample has about 540,000 distinct CDR3 sequences; roughly 34% occur once, and the top ten carry 4.5% to 7.5%. No antigens are known for them. Source material: blood. Receptor source: a girl aged 2 to 17 with multiple sclerosis.

In its sample, this clonotype was seen a few times. CDR3 nucleotides: TGTGCCAGCAGCCCTATAACAGGAGTGACCCAGTACTTC. Translation gives CASSPITGVTQYF. The chain employs TRBV7-9 and TRBJ2-5, with D possibly TRBD1 on 5 matching bases. V lost 5 bases to trimming and J lost 7 bases, with 14 bases between them. The V gene's germline CDR1 is SEHNR and CDR2 FQNEAQ (reference sequence). The CDR3 is 13 amino acids.

The chain has TRBV29-1 and TRBJ2-5; TRBD2 agrees at 8 bases. This CDR3 comprises 12 residues. V was clipped by 5 bases and J by 11 bases; unmatched bases: 10. From germline, CDR1 is SQVTM and CDR2 ANQGSEA. In DNA form, the CDR3 reads TGCAGCGTTAGGACTAGCTCGCATGAGCAGTACTTC. This translates into CSVRTSSHEQYF.

This sequence joins TRBV5-1 and TRBJ1-3, with a weak D call TRBD1 (6 bases). V shed 2 bases and J shed 4 bases, with 10 bases lying between them. Germline V gene data show CDR1 as SGHRS and CDR2 as YFSETQ. The length of the CDR3 is 14 residues. The CDR3 loop reads CASSFTGSGNTIYF. The CDR3 nucleotides read TGCGCCAGCAGCTTCACAGGGTCCGGAAACACCATATATTTT. The full variable domain, rest sourced from reference TRBV5-1 and TRBJ1-3, is KAGVTQTPRYLIKTRGQQVTLSCSPISGHRSVSWYQQTPGQGLQFLFEYFSETQRNKGNFPGRFSGRQFSNSRSEMNVSTLELGDSALYLCASSFTGSGNTIYFGEGSWLTVV.

This clonotype appeared many times. Mismatch with germline at one junction end may stem from a read error. The J gene is TRBJ2-2, the V gene TRBV7-2; TRBD2 aligns across 12 bases. The germline V gene encodes CDR1 SGHTA and CDR2 FQGNSA. The CDR3 runs to 14 residues. The DNA for the CDR3 is TGTGCCAGCAGCCTAGCGGGGGGGACCGGGGAGCTGTTTTTT. Encoded protein: CASSLAGGTGELFF.

In this sample, this clonotype turned up a few times. The chain is built from TRBV11-2 and TRBJ1-1; 7 bases map to TRBD1. The CDR3 runs to 21 residues. V trimming: 4 bases; J trimming: 1 base; junction bases outside the gene matches: 24. In germline, CDR1 is SGHAT, CDR2 FQNNGV. The CDR3 here is CASSSGIVPGTVSAENTEAFF. In nucleotides, the CDR3 is TGTGCCAGCAGCTCCGGGATTGTTCCCGGGACAGTGTCTGCCGAGAACACTGAAGCTTTCTTT.

V usage is TRBV12-3 or TRBV12-4 and J usage is TRBJ2-1; 10 bases line up with TRBD2. Judging by the DNA end, TRBJ2-7 fits better; the J call may be wrong. This CDR3 is built from 15 residues. CDR3 nucleotides: TGTGCCAGCAGTTTAGGAAGCGGGGGGGCCAATGAGCAGTACTTC. Translating it yields CASSLGSGGANEQYF.

This chain uses TRBV20-1 with TRBJ1-2; D not certain. Looked up from germline, CDR1 is DFQATT and CDR2 is SNEGSKA (reference sequence). V was pared by 5 bases and J by 7 bases, with 8 bases between. This CDR3 has 10 residues. CDR3 region: CSALGSGYTF. CDR3 nucleotide sequence: TGCAGTGCTCTTGGGTCTGGCTACACCTTC.

The chain is built from TRBV5-1 and TRBJ2-2, with a tentative D call TRBD1 (6 bases). This CDR3 has 15 amino acids. The V end lost 1 base, the J end lost 4 bases, and 11 bases lay between the germline ends. The V gene's germline CDR1 is SGHRS and CDR2 YFSETQ. The CDR3 nucleotides are TGCGCCAGCAGCTTGAGGCAGGGGAGCACCGGGGAGCTGTTTTTT. Its translation is CASSLRQGSTGELFF.

V and J are TRBV10-3 and TRBJ1-1, with D possibly TRBD1 on 5 matching bases. Germline-derived CDR1 and CDR2 are ENHRY and SYGVKD. This CDR3 region has 11 residues. Trimming left V 11 bases short and J 11 bases short, with 18 bases between. The chain's CDR3 is CASRGEAEAFF. Written as DNA, the CDR3 is TGTGCCTCCCGGGGGGAGGCGGAGGCTTTCTTT.